A selection of T cell receptor beta chains follows, all from one sample in a study of blood T cell repertoires in COVID-19. Profiling relied on immunoSEQ multiplex PCR, and the TCRdb table lists in-frame clones only, not all of them. The data contain more than 300,000 clones, approximately 88% of them singletons. Sample: peripheral blood. All receptors derive from a woman aged 25 to 45 with COVID-19, enrolled during active disease. Each CDR3 is given with its conserved first and last residue. The order of the fields is D gene, J gene, clone size, V gene, CDR3 DNA, CDR3 protein. A D gene is named only where the DNA matches it firmly. The size of a clone is reported for some rows only, either as once, few or many, or as a class for expanded clones.

d_gene: -
j_gene: TRBJ2-3
abundance: -
v_gene: TRBV5-4
CDR3nt: TGTGCCAGCAGCCTAAGATCTAGCACAGATACGCAGTATTTT
CDR3aa: CASSLRSSTDTQYF

d_gene: -
j_gene: TRBJ1-2
abundance: -
v_gene: TRBV5-4
CDR3nt: TGTGCCAGCAGCCTCAACAGGAACCTCTACGGCTACACCTTC
CDR3aa: CASSLNRNLYGYTF

d_gene: -
j_gene: TRBJ2-7
abundance: once
v_gene: TRBV7-9
CDR3nt: TGTGCCAGCAGTTCCCTTACCTACGAGCAGTACTTC
CDR3aa: CASSSLTYEQYF

d_gene: -
j_gene: TRBJ2-3
abundance: once
v_gene: TRBV11-3
CDR3nt: TGTGCCAGCAGCTTGTCTGTCGGTGATACGCAGTATTTT
CDR3aa: CASSLSVGDTQYF

d_gene: -
j_gene: TRBJ1-2
abundance: -
v_gene: TRBV7-2
CDR3nt: TGTGCCAGCAGCCCTCAATCCCAGACAGTCGTCTATGGCTACACCTTC
CDR3aa: CASSPQSQTVVYGYTF

d_gene: -
j_gene: TRBJ2-3
abundance: -
v_gene: TRBV7-2
CDR3nt: TGTGCCAGCAGCTTAGCGGGGAGCAGCACAGATACGCAGTATTTT
CDR3aa: CASSLAGSSTDTQYF

d_gene: TRBD1
j_gene: TRBJ1-4
abundance: -
v_gene: TRBV19
CDR3nt: TGTGCCAGTAGTACGGACAGGGAAGAAAAACTGTTTTTT
CDR3aa: CASSTDREEKLFF

d_gene: -
j_gene: TRBJ1-1
abundance: -
v_gene: TRBV2
CDR3nt: TGTGCCAGCAGTGAATTAGTGATGAACACTGAAGCTTTCTTT
CDR3aa: CASSELVMNTEAFF

d_gene: TRBD1
j_gene: TRBJ1-1
abundance: -
v_gene: TRBV7-8
CDR3nt: TGTGCCAGCAGCTTAGAAGGGGGCGTGAACACTGAAGCTTTCTTT
CDR3aa: CASSLEGGVNTEAFF

d_gene: TRBD2
j_gene: TRBJ2-3
abundance: -
v_gene: TRBV4-3
CDR3nt: TGCGCCAGCAGCCAAGGGGGACTAGCGGGGACAGATACGCAGTATTTT
CDR3aa: CASSQGGLAGTDTQYF

d_gene: TRBD1
j_gene: TRBJ1-2
abundance: -
v_gene: TRBV7-9
CDR3nt: TGTGCCAGCAGCTTATTAGGACAGGGGCGCTATGGCTACACCTTC
CDR3aa: CASSLLGQGRYGYTF